The T cell receptor beta chain under discussion was sequenced for a study of blood T cell repertoires in COVID-19. Whole-study context: The samples span acute and convalescent COVID-19 from the United States, Italy and Spain. The analysed material was cDNA or gDNA that came from T cells, B-cell-depleted T cells, or PBMCs.

In the source study's methods: Cell counts per sample came from amplifying reference gene primers. The assay was immunoSEQ multiplex PCR, and TCRdb's table has in-frame clones only and misses some. V, J and clone size are those of that table, while D and trimming were read from the DNA. The table shows approximately 70,000 clones, with 80% to 95% occurring only once. V lost 0 bases, J lost 4 bases, and 7 bases stayed unmatched. Germline V gene sequence: CDR1 LGHNA, CDR2 YSLEER. There are 16 residues in the CDR3. The chain is built from TRBV4-3 and TRBJ2-7; TRBD1 aligns across 9 bases. The receptor comes from a human donor with active COVID-19. The donor label of this sample is uncertain. Material for sequencing was peripheral blood. The CDR3 DNA sequence: TGCGCCAGCAGCCAAGAGGTCACAGGGGGCTGGTACGAGCAGTACTTC. Translation: CASSQEVTGGWYEQYF.